This T cell receptor beta chain was identified in a study of a mutant IDH1 vaccine in newly diagnosed glioma. About the study: The patients were given eight vaccinations, one each in weeks 1, 3, 5, 7, 11, 15, 19 and 23.

Produced via immunoSEQ multiplex PCR; TCRdb's table is partial and in-frame only. The sample lists over 55,000 clones; approximately 90% were seen once. As concerns this clone: Its specificity is unknown.

The CDR3 contains 14 residues. Trimming pared 5 bases from V and 5 bases from J, leaving 15 bases between. CDR1 and CDR2 from the germline V gene are SGHTA and FQGNSA. As to time point: week 5, during vaccination. Doses of 300 ug of mutant IDH1 20-mer peptide were given with topical imiquimod. The sequences come from PBMCs, collected from a glioma patient whose treatment included an IDH1 peptide vaccine. The source is a woman between 35 and 50 years old with glioma. The genes are TRBV7-2 and TRBJ1-1; maybe TRBD1 (5 bases). The CDR3 DNA reads as TGTGCCAGCAGCACGAGACAGTCTTGGACTGAAGCTTTCTTT. This codes for CASSTRQSWTEAFF.